This TCR beta chain derives from a study of cytomegalovirus exposure and HLA in healthy donors listed by TCRdb under 2017. About the study as a whole: According to an earlier analysis of 587 of the donors, some 180 million T cells yielded 90 million to 130 million unique TCR beta sequences and about 280 Gb of sequence data. An early release covering some 640 HLA-typed donors comprised 300 to 350 gigabases of sequencing data and around 86 million unique TCR sequences. The genetic ancestry cluster associated with self-reported Caucasian donors included about 84% of the roughly 410 genotyped donors. The study was designed to test whether signatures of past pathogen exposure could be identified by cataloging public T cell receptors. The T cell repertoires of around 670 subjects were profiled by immunosequencing and related to cytomegalovirus serostatus. Besides the first cohort of approximately 710 subjects, a separate validation cohort made up of 120 or so different subjects was used. To predict cytomegalovirus infection status, the study brought together high-throughput TCR immunosequencing, statistical association of individual TCRs with disease status, and machine learning. To study patterns of TCR occurrence, a later analysis re-analyzed previously published TCR beta repertoires from hundreds of donors and added high-resolution HLA genotyping. The later analysis used no new phenotypic data to find candidate immune exposures, relying instead on TCR beta sequences and their occurrence across donors. To decide whether each TCR beta V gene segment behaved as functional or pseudogenic, an earlier analysis of approximately 620 of the donors relied on high-throughput TCR beta sequencing. Donor age, sex, ethnicity and CMV serostatus were compiled alongside the repertoire data. Genome-wide SNP genotypes for about three fifths of the 666 donors were used in a later genetic analysis, which treated that subset as a discovery cohort. Every discovery cohort repertoire had been produced on one sequencing platform. Class I and class II HLA loci were covered by the typing at four-digit resolution. Typing coverage varied by locus: about 629-630 donors for A, B, C, DRB1 and DQB1; under 550 for DQA1; around 570 for DPA1; about 450 for DPB1. Because of strong linkage in the cohort, five DR-DQ haplotypes were treated as single units for association and clustering. On average, roughly 240,000 unique TCR beta nucleotide sequences were sequenced per donor among about 400 genotyped donors of the cohort, with around 19% of those sequences being non-productive. The research as a whole found: HLA typing was unavailable for some donors at each locus, so association tests used only the typed subset. In vitro tests confirmed that three of the cytomegalovirus-associated TCR beta chains recognize cytomegalovirus antigens. A later genetic analysis reported fewer N-insertions in productive TCRs among donors in an Asian-associated ancestry cluster than the roughly 700-donor mean. A later analysis reported that several top co-occurrence clusters appeared linked to parvovirus B19, influenza, CMV and Epstein-Barr virus. It was suggested by the authors that the approach could potentially be generalized to other disease states and immunological phenotypes. Broadly in line with IMGT annotations, most TCR beta V segments showed up in productive rearrangements about 87% or about 30% of the time in an earlier analysis of approximately 600 of the donors. The classifier was reported to diagnose cytomegalovirus status with high specificity and sensitivity in both the original cohort and the validation cohort. Immune exposure information for the cohort was limited to CMV serostatus. Linkage disequilibrium might explain the correlated functional status among segregating V segments, but an unknown experimental factor could not be ruled out. The study listed 164 TCR beta chains as associated with cytomegalovirus. Most TCR sequences were observed very rarely across donors, whereas some public TCRs were present in many individuals. A later analysis found that TCR association rates varied across HLA loci, with DRB1 alleles showing the most associated TCRs and HLA-C alleles the fewest. In this cohort, only TCR beta chains were sequenced, and detectable features were limited by the absence of alpha or paired-chain data. A cluster of highly shared sequence variants was judged likely to be a technical artifact of the sequencing pipeline. V-gene and J-gene trimming of TCR beta chains was associated with a missense DCLRE1C variant in a later genetic analysis, and the association was replicated in an independent cohort. Specific HLA alleles were associated with 15,000 to 20,000 TCR beta sequences at a false discovery rate of 0.05 in a later analysis. When HLA alleles, especially DR and DQ, strongly co-occurred, TCR associations were difficult to assign to individual alleles. Some IMGT-functional V segments, including TRBV6-2 and TRBV6-3, could not be told apart with the 87-base-pair reads, so those segments were excluded. The earlier analysis of a few hundred of the donors excluded roughly 17 rarely observed V segments, including chromosome 9 orphons, because counts were too low. A further reported finding was that TCR beta sequences accurately predicted the HLA-A and HLA-B alleles for most subjects in the first cohort. Most CMV-associated TCR beta chains appeared to be HLA-restricted in a later analysis, and the HLA associations seemed to be driven largely by CMV exposure. Compared with equally common non-associated chains, HLA-associated TCR beta chains in a later analysis were more clonally expanded and had lower generation probabilities. Roughly uniform sequencing depth across donors was assumed in presence/absence analyses, although this assumption may not hold.

To note about this clone: The antigen this receptor binds is unknown. No base-level quality is on record; no much larger clone is a single base apart.

The cohort was made up of hundreds of healthy bone marrow donors. At the time of sampling, all cohort members were nominally healthy, though unrecorded immune exposures were likely present. The donor tested CMV seronegative, placing the donor among the 350 or so seronegative members of the cohort. A peripheral blood sample was provided by each donor, and peripheral blood mononuclear cells were used for TCR beta sequencing. The Qiagen DNeasy Blood Extraction Kit was used to extract genomic DNA from the blood cell samples. The library was built by means of the immunoSEQ multiplex PCR assay. For the multiplex PCR, a mixture combining 60 forward primers for TCR Vbeta segments and 13 reverse primers for TCR Jbeta segments was used. The CDR3 region of rearranged TCR beta genes was amplified from genomic DNA by a multiplex PCR assay. Amplified TCR beta libraries were sequenced as 87-base-pair reads on the Illumina HiSeq System. As for the original processing: In a later analysis, tens of millions of unique TCR beta chains were counted across the roughly 610 repertoires, and approximately 11 million of these chains were shared by at least two donors. A nearest-neighbor algorithm error-corrected the raw reads and collapsed the reads into unique sequences, merging closely related sequences to remove PCR and sequencing errors. Alignment of CDR3 sequences to IMGT reference sequences was used to assign V, D and J gene segments. For a sequence to be retained, at least a six-nucleotide match to both a V gene segment and a J gene segment was required. Rearrangements were called productive when the CDR3 lacked stop codons and stayed in frame with V and J; all others were non-productive. CDR3 was defined according to IMGT convention as the region running from the second conserved V-encoded cysteine to the conserved J-encoded phenylalanine. The earlier analysis of 450 to 750 of the donors excluded any sequence lacking an unambiguous match to a single V gene segment. In an earlier analysis of around 600 of the donors, V segments were called functional above 56.7% productive rearrangements and were called segregating when the between-donor standard deviation exceeded 5%. A statistical classification framework was built to diagnose cytomegalovirus status from the catalog of TCR beta chain sequences. In a later analysis, V and J genes were assigned by comparing TCR nucleotide sequences against IMGT/GENE-DB human TR gene sequences. In a later analysis, CDR3 sequences and most-parsimonious VDJ recombination scenarios were assigned using the TCRdist pipeline. In a later analysis, every TCR beta chain was defined by the combination of its CDR3 amino acid sequence and its V-gene family, and reads without a unique V-gene family were dropped. In a later analysis, nearly 600 highly shared, low-generation-probability nucleotide sequences were removed to address suspected cross-contamination and a sequencing artifact. In a later analysis, a clonal expansion index was calculated for each public chain from normalized within-repertoire ranks of inferred template counts. In a later analysis, generation probabilities were computed using a VDJ recombination model fitted to out-of-frame rearrangements, and the results were checked against IGoR. In a later analysis, TCR-TCR, TCR-HLA and TCR-CMV co-occurrence was scored with hypergeometric tests, and a repertoire-size bias correction was applied to TCR pairs. In a later analysis, false discovery rates were estimated by permuting HLA or CMV assignments 20 times. In a later analysis, co-occurring TCRs were grouped using DBSCAN, with TCRdist sequence similarity added in when clustering inside HLA-allele-positive subsets. Co-occurrence clustering excluded repertoires with fewer than 30,000 or more than 120,000 public chains, plus five with anomalous nucleotide sharing. Entries here come from immuneACCESS through TCRdb and include only in-frame sequences with V and J called. Some clones fail to appear in such tables; in the studies checked, an unresolved V gene covers under half of the shortfall, and the cause of the remainder is unknown. Clonal size and the V and J genes are those of that table, whereas D and trimming came from the DNA. Present in this sample are 87,000 or so clones, 64% of which were seen just once. Jointly, the top ten make up roughly 3.2% of the sample.

In the germline V gene, CDR1 corresponds to SGDLS and CDR2 to YYNGEE. Cut back by 3 bases and 1 base, the V and J ends lie 5 bases apart. The cysteine opens and the phenylalanine closes a CDR3 of 14 amino acids. The sequence is cut down to CDR3 DNA, 42 bases in frame from base 1. The sequence links TRBV9 to TRBJ2-6, with the D gene too uncertain to name. The receptor comes from a man in his sixties in good health and CMV-seronegative. The specimen was PBMCs. Here the CDR3 is given as CASSAPSGANVLTF. The nucleotide sequence is TGTGCCAGCAGCGCCCCTTCTGGGGCCAACGTCCTGACTTTC.